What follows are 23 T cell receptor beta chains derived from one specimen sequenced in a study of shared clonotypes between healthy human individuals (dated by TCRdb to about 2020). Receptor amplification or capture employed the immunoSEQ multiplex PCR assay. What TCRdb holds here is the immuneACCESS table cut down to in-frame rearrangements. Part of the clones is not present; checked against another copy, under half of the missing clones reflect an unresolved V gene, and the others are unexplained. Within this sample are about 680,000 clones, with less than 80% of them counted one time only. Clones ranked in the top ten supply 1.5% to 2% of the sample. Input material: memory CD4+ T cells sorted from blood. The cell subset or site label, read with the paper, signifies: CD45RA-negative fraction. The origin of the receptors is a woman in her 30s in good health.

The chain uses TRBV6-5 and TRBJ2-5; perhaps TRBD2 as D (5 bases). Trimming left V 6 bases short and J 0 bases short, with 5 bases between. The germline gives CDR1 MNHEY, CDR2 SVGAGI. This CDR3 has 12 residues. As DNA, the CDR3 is TGTGCCAGCAGCGGGGACCAAGAGACCCAGTACTTC. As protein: CASSGDQETQYF.

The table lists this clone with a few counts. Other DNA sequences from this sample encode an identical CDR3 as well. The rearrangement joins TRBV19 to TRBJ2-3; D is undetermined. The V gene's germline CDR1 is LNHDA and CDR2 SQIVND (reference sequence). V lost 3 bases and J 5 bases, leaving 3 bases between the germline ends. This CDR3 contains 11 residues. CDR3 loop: CASSMRDTQYF. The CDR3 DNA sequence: TGTGCCAGTAGTATGAGAGATACGCAGTATTTT.

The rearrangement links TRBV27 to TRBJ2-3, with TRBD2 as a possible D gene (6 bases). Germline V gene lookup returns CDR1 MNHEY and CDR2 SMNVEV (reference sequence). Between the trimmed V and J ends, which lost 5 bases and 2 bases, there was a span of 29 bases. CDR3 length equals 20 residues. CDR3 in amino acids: CASSPSRKGLGFYNTDTQYF. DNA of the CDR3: TGTGCCAGCAGTCCATCCAGAAAGGGACTGGGGTTCTATAACACAGATACGCAGTATTTT.

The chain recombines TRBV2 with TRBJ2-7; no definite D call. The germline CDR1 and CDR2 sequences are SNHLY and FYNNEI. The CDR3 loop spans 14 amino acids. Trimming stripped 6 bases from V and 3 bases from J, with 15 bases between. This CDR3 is CASSPSWIGYEQYF. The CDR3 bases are TGTGCCAGCAGCCCCTCTTGGATAGGCTACGAGCAGTACTTC.

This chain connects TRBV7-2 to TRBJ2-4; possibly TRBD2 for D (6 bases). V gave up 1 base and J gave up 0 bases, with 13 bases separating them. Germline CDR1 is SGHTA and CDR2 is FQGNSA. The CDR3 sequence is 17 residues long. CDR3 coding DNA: TGTGCCAGCAGCTTAGTTGGCGGGGTTGTAGCCAAAAACATTCAGTACTTC. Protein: CASSLVGGVVAKNIQYF.

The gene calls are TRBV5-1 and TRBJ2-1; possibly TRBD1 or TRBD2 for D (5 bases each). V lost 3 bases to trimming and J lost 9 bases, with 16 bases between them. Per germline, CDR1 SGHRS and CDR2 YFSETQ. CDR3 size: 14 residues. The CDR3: CASSYDWEQGEQFF. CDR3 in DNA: TGCGCCAGCAGCTACGACTGGGAGCAGGGTGAGCAGTTCTTC. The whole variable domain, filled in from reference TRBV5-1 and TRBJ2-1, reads KAGVTQTPRYLIKTRGQQVTLSCSPISGHRSVSWYQQTPGQGLQFLFEYFSETQRNKGNFPGRFSGRQFSNSRSEMNVSTLELGDSALYLCASSYDWEQGEQFFGPGTRLTVL.

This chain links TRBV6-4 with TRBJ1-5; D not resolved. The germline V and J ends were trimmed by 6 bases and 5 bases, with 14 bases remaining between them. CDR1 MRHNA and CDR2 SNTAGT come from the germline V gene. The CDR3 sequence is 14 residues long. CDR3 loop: CASSEHPPDQPQHF. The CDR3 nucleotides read TGTGCCAGCAGCGAACACCCGCCCGATCAGCCCCAGCATTTT.

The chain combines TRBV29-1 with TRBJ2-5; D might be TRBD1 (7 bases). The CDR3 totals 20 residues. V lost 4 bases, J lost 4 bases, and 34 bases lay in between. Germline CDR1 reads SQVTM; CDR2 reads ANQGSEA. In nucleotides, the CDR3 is TGCAGCGTTGCCCACCAGGTCGCGGGCAGAGTTCAGGGGGGTATAGAGACCCAGTACTTC. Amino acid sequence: CSVAHQVAGRVQGGIETQYF.

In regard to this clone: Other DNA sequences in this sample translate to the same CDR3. CDR3 nucleotides: TGTGCCAGCAGCTCGATGACAGGAAACTATGGCTACACCTTC. Protein: CASSSMTGNYGYTF. The chain has TRBV28 and TRBJ1-2; weak D call: TRBD1 (6 bases). Germline CDR1 reads MDHEN; CDR2 reads SYDVKM. The CDR3 has 14 residues. V lost 6 bases and J 2 bases, leaving 13 bases between the germline ends.

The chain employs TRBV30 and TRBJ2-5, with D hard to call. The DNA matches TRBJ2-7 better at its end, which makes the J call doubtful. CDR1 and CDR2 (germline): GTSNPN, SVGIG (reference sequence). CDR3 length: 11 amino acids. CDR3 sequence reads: CAWSGHYEQYF. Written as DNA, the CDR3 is TGTGCCTGGAGTGGACACTACGAGCAGTACTTC.

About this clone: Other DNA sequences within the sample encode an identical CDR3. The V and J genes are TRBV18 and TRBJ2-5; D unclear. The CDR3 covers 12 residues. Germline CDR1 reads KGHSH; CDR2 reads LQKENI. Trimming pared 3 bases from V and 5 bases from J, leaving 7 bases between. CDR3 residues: CASSPSRETQYF. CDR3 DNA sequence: TGTGCCAGCTCACCTTCTAGGGAGACCCAGTACTTC.

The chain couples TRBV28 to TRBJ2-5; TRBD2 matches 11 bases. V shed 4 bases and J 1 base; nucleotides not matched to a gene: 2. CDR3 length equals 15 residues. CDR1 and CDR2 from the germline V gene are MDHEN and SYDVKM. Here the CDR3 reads CASSSGLAVQETQYF. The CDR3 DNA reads TGTGCCAGCAGTTCGGGACTAGCGGTCCAAGAGACCCAGTACTTC. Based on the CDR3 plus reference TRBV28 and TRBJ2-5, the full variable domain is DVKVTQSSRYLVKRTGEKVFLECVQDMDHENMFWYRQDPGLGLRLIYFSYDVKMKEKGDIPEGYSVSREKKERFSLILESASTNQTSMYLCASSSGLAVQETQYFGPGTRLLVL.

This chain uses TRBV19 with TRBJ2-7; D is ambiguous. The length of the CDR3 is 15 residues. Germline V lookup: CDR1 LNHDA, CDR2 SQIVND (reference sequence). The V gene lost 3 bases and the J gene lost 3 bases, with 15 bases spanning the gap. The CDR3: CASSILWSGNYEQYF. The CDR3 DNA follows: TGTGCCAGTAGTATCCTGTGGAGTGGAAACTACGAGCAGTACTTC.

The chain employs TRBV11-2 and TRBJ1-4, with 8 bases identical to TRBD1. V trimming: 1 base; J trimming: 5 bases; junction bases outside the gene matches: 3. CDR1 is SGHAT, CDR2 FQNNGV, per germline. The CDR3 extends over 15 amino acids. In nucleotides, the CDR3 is TGTGCCAGCAGCTTAGGGCAGGGGGCGAATGAAAAACTGTTTTTT. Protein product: CASSLGQGANEKLFF. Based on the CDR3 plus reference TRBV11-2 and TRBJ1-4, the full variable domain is EAGVAQSPRYKIIEKRQSVAFWCNPISGHATLYWYQQILGQGPKLLIQFQNNGVVDDSQLPKDRFSAERLKGVDSTLKIQPAKLEDSAVYLCASSLGQGANEKLFFGSGTQLSVL.

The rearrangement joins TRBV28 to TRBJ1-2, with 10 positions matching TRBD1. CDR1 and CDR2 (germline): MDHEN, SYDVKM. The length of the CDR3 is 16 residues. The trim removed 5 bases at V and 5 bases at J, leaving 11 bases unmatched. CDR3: CASSPLDRGLRYGYTF. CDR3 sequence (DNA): TGTGCCAGCAGTCCCCTCGACAGGGGGCTCCGTTATGGCTACACCTTC.

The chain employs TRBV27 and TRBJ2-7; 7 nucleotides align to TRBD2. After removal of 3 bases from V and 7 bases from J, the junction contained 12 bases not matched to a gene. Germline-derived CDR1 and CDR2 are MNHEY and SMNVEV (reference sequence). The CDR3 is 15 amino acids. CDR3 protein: CASSFLAGQAKEQYF. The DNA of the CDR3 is TGTGCCAGCAGTTTCTTAGCGGGTCAAGCAAAGGAGCAGTACTTC.

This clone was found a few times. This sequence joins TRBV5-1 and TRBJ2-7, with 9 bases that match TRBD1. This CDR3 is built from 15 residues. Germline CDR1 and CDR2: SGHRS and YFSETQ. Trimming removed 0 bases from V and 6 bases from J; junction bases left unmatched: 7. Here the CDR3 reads CASSLGDRDFTEQYF. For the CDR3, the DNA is TGCGCCAGCAGCTTGGGGGACAGGGACTTTACCGAGCAGTACTTC. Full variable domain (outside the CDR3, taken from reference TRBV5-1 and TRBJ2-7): KAGVTQTPRYLIKTRGQQVTLSCSPISGHRSVSWYQQTPGQGLQFLFEYFSETQRNKGNFPGRFSGRQFSNSRSEMNVSTLELGDSALYLCASSLGDRDFTEQYFGPGTRLTVT.

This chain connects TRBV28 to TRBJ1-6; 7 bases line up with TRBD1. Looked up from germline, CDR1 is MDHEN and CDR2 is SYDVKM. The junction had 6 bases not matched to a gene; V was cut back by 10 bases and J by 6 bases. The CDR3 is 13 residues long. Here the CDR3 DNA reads TGTGCCACCAGAGGACAGGTTAATTCACCCCTCCACTTT. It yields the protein CATRGQVNSPLHF.

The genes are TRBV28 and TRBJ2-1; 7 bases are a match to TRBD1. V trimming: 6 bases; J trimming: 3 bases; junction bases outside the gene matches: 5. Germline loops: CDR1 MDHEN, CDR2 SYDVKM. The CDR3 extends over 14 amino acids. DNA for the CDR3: TGTGCCAGCAGCACGGGACAGATCTACAATGAGCAGTTCTTC. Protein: CASSTGQIYNEQFF.

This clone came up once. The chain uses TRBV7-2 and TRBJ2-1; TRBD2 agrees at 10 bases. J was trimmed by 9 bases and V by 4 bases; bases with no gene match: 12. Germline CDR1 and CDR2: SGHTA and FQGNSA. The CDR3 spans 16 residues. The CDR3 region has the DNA TGTGCCAGCAGCTGGGCTCTAGCGGGGGACGGTAGTGAGCAGTTCTTC. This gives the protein CASSWALAGDGSEQFF.

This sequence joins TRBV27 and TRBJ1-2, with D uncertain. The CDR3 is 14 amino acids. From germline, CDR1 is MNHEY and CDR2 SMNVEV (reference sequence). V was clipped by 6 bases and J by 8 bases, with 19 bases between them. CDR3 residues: CASRKAGKGSGYTF. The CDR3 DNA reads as TGTGCCAGCAGAAAGGCCGGGAAAGGAAGCGGCTACACCTTC.

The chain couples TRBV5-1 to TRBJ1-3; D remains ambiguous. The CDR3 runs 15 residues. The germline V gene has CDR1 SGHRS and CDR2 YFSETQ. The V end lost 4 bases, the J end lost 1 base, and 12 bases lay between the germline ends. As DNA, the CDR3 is TGCGCCAGCAGCCCCGGAGGGAGTTCTGGAAACACCATATATTTT. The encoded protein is CASSPGGSSGNTIYF.

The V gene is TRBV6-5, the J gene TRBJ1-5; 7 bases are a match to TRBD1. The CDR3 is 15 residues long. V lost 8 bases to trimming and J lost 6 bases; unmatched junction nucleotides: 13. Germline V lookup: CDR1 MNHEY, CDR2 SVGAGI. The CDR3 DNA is TGTGCCAGCGCCCCGACAGGGCCCAGGGGTCAGCCCCAGCATTTT. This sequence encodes CASAPTGPRGQPQHF.